The clone carrying this T cell receptor (beta chain) showed up just once. What it binds is not known. TCR beta sequences were obtained from blood CD8+ and CD4+ T cells. The TEMRA cells underwent FACS enrichment, while the CD8+ and CD4+ T cells underwent negative isolation. The entry originates in a study of CD8 T cells in Susac syndrome. General study findings and limits: The relatively small number of individuals in the TCR sequencing and HLA analysis was acknowledged by the study.

V was shortened by 3 bases and J by 6 bases, with 15 bases between the two germline ends. Germline V gives CDR1 MDHEN, CDR2 SYDVKM. The CDR3 is 14 amino acids. With random hexamers, 0.5 to 1 ug RNA was reverse transcribed. An immunoSEQ multiplex PCR generated amplified TCR beta CDR3 products spanning 54 Vbeta and 13 Jbeta. TCRdb independently ran MiXCR on the immunoSEQ multiplex PCR reads; one entry per CDR3 protein. Found here are tens of thousands of distinct CDR3 sequences, 91% of them singletons; the top ten hold 0.5% to 0.6%. The source material was CD8+ T cells from PBMCs. This sequence joins TRBV28 and TRBJ2-7; the D gene is possibly TRBD1 (6 bases). The source is a human donor with multiple sclerosis. The CDR3 region is CASSFRGTPTEQYF. The CDR3 nucleotides read TGTGCCAGCAGTTTCAGGGGAACCCCCACCGAGCAGTACTTC.